This paragraph covers one T cell receptor (beta chain) sequence. The data derive from a study of blood T cell repertoires in COVID-19. Study summary: Sites across the United States, Italy and Spain contributed samples from acute and convalescent COVID-19.

TCRdb keeps only in-frame clones here, not all; method: immunoSEQ multiplex PCR. In the table there are some 190,000 clones, around 88% of which are singletons. Germline loops: CDR1 SGHVS, CDR2 FNYEAQ. With 0 bases clipped from V and 9 bases from J, the junction kept 0 bases outside the gene matches. This CDR3 contains 14 residues. This chain connects TRBV7-6 to TRBJ2-1; TRBD2 matches at 12 bases. Sequenced material: peripheral blood. This receptor was identified in a man younger than 35 with active or convalescent COVID-19. CDR3 nucleotides: TGTGCCAGCAGCTTAGCGACTAGCGGGGGTGAGCAGTTCTTC. This translates into CASSLATSGGEQFF. The whole variable domain, filled in from reference TRBV7-6 and TRBJ2-1, reads GAGVSQSPRYKVTKRGQDVALRCDPISGHVSLYWYRQALGQGPEFLTYFNYEAQQDKSGLPNDRFSAERPEGSISTLTIQRTEQRDSAMYRCASSLATSGGEQFFGPGTRLTVL.